This T cell receptor beta chain was retrieved from a study of blood T cell repertoires in COVID-19. Study background: Both acute and convalescent COVID-19 samples were obtained from the United States, Italy and Spain. The analysed material was cDNA or gDNA that came from T cells, B-cell-depleted T cells, or PBMCs.

This CDR3 spans 14 amino acids. Trimming removed 3 bases from V and 2 bases from J, with 9 bases in between. Germline V gene lookup returns CDR1 SGHVS and CDR2 FQNEAQ. Under the authors' procedure: Using reference gene primer amplification, nucleated cell counts were estimated. Only in-frame clones appear in the TCRdb table, and some are missing; sequencing was by immunoSEQ multiplex PCR. V and J calls and clone size come straight from that table; D and trimming were deduced from the DNA. This table has around 250,000 clones, 75% to 90% appearing once. This receptor was obtained from a woman aged 30 to 39 with active or convalescent COVID-19. The chain carries TRBV7-8 and TRBJ2-3; D might be TRBD1 (5 bases). Sample: peripheral blood. The CDR3 DNA reads TGTGCCAGCAGCTTTAACAGGTTCACAGATACGCAGTATTTT. It is translated as CASSFNRFTDTQYF.